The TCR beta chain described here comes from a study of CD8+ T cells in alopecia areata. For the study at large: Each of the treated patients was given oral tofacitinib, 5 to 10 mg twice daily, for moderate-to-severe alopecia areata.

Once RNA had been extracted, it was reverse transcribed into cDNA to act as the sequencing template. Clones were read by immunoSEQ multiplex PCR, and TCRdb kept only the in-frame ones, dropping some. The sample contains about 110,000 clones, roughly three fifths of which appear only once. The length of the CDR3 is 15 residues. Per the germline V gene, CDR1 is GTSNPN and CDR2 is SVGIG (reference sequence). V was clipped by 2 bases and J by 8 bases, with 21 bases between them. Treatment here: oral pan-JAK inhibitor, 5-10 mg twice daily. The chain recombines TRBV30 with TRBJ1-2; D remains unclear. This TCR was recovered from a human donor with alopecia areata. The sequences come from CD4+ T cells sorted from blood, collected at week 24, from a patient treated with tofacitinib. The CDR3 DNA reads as TGTGCCTGGAGTACCGCTATTATAGGACGGCGGGGCTACACCTTC. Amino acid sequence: CAWSTAIIGRRGYTF. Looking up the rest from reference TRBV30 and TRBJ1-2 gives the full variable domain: SQTIHQWPATLVQPVGSPLSLECTVEGTSNPNLYWYRQAAGRGLQLLFYSVGIGQISSEVPQNLSASRPQDRQFILSSKKLLLSDSGFYLCAWSTAIIGRRGYTFGSGTRLTVV.